Presented here are 5 T cell receptor beta chains from one specimen sequenced in a study of blood T cell repertoires in COVID-19. Only in-frame clones appear in the TCRdb table, and some are missing; sequencing was by immunoSEQ multiplex PCR. The table shows fewer than 250,000 clones, with about 88% occurring only once. The sequencing sample was made of peripheral blood. These receptors all come from a man in his 70s with acute or convalescent COVID-19.

This chain uses TRBV9 with TRBJ2-6, with TRBD1 as a possible D gene (5 bases). Germline CDR1 and CDR2: SGDLS and YYNGEE. The CDR3 contains 20 residues. V was pared by 0 bases and J by 1 base, with 20 bases between. CDR3 amino acids: CASSVDVVGPASSGANVLTF. CDR3 in DNA: TGTGCCAGCAGCGTAGACGTCGTGGGGCCCGCTTCATCTGGGGCCAACGTCCTGACTTTC.

The V and J genes are TRBV2 and TRBJ2-2; no reliable D call. Germline V gene lookup returns CDR1 SNHLY and CDR2 FYNNEI. V gave up 0 bases and J gave up 2 bases, with 4 bases separating them. This CDR3 has 14 amino acids. The DNA for the CDR3 is TGTGCCAGCAGTGAAGCTAGAAACACCGGGGAGCTGTTTTTT. Translating gives CASSEARNTGELFF.

The genes are TRBV27 and TRBJ2-7, with D possibly TRBD1 on 6 matching bases. The CDR3 loop spans 15 amino acids. Germline CDR1 and CDR2: MNHEY and SMNVEV (reference sequence). Trimming left V 6 bases short and J 3 bases short, with 18 bases between. Here the CDR3 reads CASRKTGTQDYEQYF. The CDR3, as DNA: TGTGCCAGCAGGAAAACCGGGACACAAGACTACGAGCAGTACTTC.

The genes are TRBV2 and TRBJ1-2; TRBD1 might be the D (6 bases). Germline values: CDR1 SNHLY, CDR2 FYNNEI. This CDR3 spans 14 amino acids. V dropped 2 bases and J dropped 6 bases, with 13 bases sitting between them. CDR3 in DNA: TGTGCCAGCAGTGAACTGGGGGCGAGGAATGGCTACACCTTC. Encoded protein: CASSELGARNGYTF.

V usage is TRBV6-1 and J usage is TRBJ2-1, with 10 bases aligning to TRBD1. The CDR3 spans 15 residues. Germline V CDR1 and CDR2: MNHNS, SASEGT. The V and J ends lost 3 bases and 2 bases, in that order; junction bases with no gene match: 1. DNA of the CDR3: TGTGCCAGCAGTGAGGGACAGGGGACCTACAATGAGCAGTTCTTC. Translating gives CASSEGQGTYNEQFF.